Included here is one T cell receptor (beta chain) sequence, with context. Its antigen is currently unknown. The record originates from a study of cytomegalovirus exposure and HLA in healthy donors. Broader study findings: Later on, analysis showed that most CMV-associated TCR beta chains appeared to be HLA-restricted. Follow-up analysis found HLA locus-dependent TCR association rates, highest for DRB1 and lowest for HLA-C.

Primers included in the PCR were 60 Vbeta and 13 Jbeta primers. The protocol was immunoSEQ multiplex PCR, while the TCRdb copy is restricted to in-frame clones and leaves out a portion. The data hold more than 110,000 clones, with about three quarters observed a single time. The CDR3 has 12 residues. Trimming left V 4 bases short and J 3 bases short, with 5 bases between. The germline V gene encodes CDR1 SGHRS and CDR2 YFSETQ. The V and J genes are TRBV5-1 and TRBJ2-1; D not resolved. This sequence originates from a woman under 40 in good health and CMV-seronegative. Input material: PBMCs. This CDR3 reads CASSDNYNEQFF. For the CDR3, the DNA is TGCGCCAGCAGCGACAACTACAATGAGCAGTTCTTC.